A single sample is the source of the 3 T cell receptor gamma chains below, sequenced in a study of human gamma delta and Vdelta1 T cells. The antigens of these receptors remain unknown. TCRdb used CATT to re-call clones from the PCR reads. The sample has almost 9,000 gamma-chain clones; approximately 42% are singletons. The sample consisted of Vdelta1 gamma-delta T cells from blood grown in culture (DOT cells). These receptors all come from a human donor in good health.

Details on this clone: Mismatch with germline at one junction end may stem from a read error. At the DNA level, this CDR3 is encoded by other sequences in the same sample as well. This rearrangement joins TRGV3 to TRGJ1 or TRGJ2. CDR3 size: 13 residues. CDR1 VTNTFY and CDR2 YDVSTARD come from the germline V gene (reference sequence). CDR3 coding DNA: TGTGCAACCTGGGACTCGAATTATTATAAGAAACTCTTT. Encoded protein: CATWDSNYYKKLF.

The rearrangement uses TRGV3 and TRGJ1 or TRGJ2. CDR1 VTNTFY and CDR2 YDVSTARD come from the germline V gene (reference sequence). The CDR3 spans 13 residues. Trimming took 0 bases from V and 6 from J; bases not matched to a gene: 5. Written as DNA, the CDR3 is TGTGCCACCTGGGACAGGCTGGTTTATAAGAAACTCTTT. Its protein product is CATWDRLVYKKLF.

This clone was found a few times. The genes are TRGV5 and TRGJ1 or TRGJ2. Losses at the gene ends were 0 bases for V and 4 bases for J; bases not matched to a gene: 9. The V gene's germline CDR1 is VINAFY and CDR2 YDVSNSKD. The length of the CDR3 is 15 residues. The CDR3 DNA follows: TGTGCCACCTGGGACAGGCCTCGTGGATATTATAAGAAACTCTTT. Protein sequence: CATWDRPRGYYKKLF.